This TCR beta chain was retrieved from a study of cytomegalovirus exposure and HLA in healthy donors. On the study more broadly: Among 398 genotyped donors, about 80% fell in the Caucasian-associated ancestry cluster.

Study observations and caveats: Some V segments, TRBV6-2 and TRBV6-3 among them, were indistinguishable and were therefore excluded.

CDR1 and CDR2 from the germline V gene are MNHNY and SVGAGI (reference sequence). V was cut by 7 bases and J by 0 bases, with 12 bases left in between. This CDR3 has 15 amino acids. A note on this clone: Its antigen is as yet unknown.

The primer mix had 60 Vbeta and 13 Jbeta primers. Sequencing used immunoSEQ multiplex PCR; TCRdb keeps in-frame clones, though not all of them. This sample has roughly 120,000 clones; 75% to 80% occur once, and the top ten carry around 4%. Sequenced material: PBMCs. The TCR comes from a man between 35 and 55 years old in good health and CMV-seronegative. The genes are TRBV6-6 and TRBJ2-2; a possible D gene is TRBD2 (6 bases). This CDR3 reads CASTKGRSNTGELFF. The CDR3 bases are TGTGCCAGCACCAAAGGGAGGTCGAACACCGGGGAGCTGTTTTTT.